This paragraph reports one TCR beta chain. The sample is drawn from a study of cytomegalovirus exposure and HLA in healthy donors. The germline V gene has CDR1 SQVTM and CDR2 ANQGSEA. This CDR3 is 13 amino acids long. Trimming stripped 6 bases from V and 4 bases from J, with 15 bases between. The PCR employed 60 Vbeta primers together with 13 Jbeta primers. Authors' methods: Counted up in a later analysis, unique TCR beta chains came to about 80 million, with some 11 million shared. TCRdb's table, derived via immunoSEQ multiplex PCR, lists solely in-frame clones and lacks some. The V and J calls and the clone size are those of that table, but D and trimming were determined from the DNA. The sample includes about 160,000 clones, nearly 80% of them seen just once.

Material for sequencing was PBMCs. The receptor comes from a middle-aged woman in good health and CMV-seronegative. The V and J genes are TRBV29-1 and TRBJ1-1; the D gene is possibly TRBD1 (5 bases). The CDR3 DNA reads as TGCAGCGTCTCGGGACTCCGGCTCACTGAAGCTTTCTTT. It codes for CSVSGLRLTEAFF.